A selection of T cell receptor beta chains follows, all from one sample in a study of blood T cells in healthy people across ages. Each CDR3 protein is one row after TCRdb ran MiXCR on the 5' RACE reads. The sample contains over a million distinct CDR3 sequences, 40% to 50% of which appear only once. The sequenced material came from blood. The receptors shown here come from a woman aged 55-70 years in good health. Both conserved end residues are part of each CDR3. A D gene is named only where the DNA matches it firmly. Clone size is given for some rows only: seen once, a few or many times, or a class if the clone is expanded.

TRBV4-2	TRBJ2-1	.	.	TGTGCCAGCAGCCAAGTCTCCGACAATGAGCAGTTCTTC	CASSQVSDNEQFF
TRBV12-3/TRBV12-4	TRBJ2-1	.	.	TGTGCCAGCAGTTTAGGAGGGACTTACTCCTACAATGAGCAGTTCTTC	CASSLGGTYSYNEQFF
TRBV15	TRBJ2-3	few	TRBD1	TGTGCCACCAGCAGAGAAGGACAGGGGGGCCGGACAGATACGCAGTATTTT	CATSREGQGGRTDTQYF
TRBV6-5	TRBJ2-6	.	TRBD2	TGTGCCAGCAGTTACCTTCCAAATCTAGCGGCAGGAACCTCTGGGGCCAACGTCCTGACTTTC	CASSYLPNLAAGTSGANVLTF
TRBV13	TRBJ2-3	.	.	TGTGCCAGCAGTCCCAGGGCGATCACAGATACGCAGTATTTT	CASSPRAITDTQYF
TRBV9	TRBJ2-5	.	TRBD2	TGTGCCAGCAGCCCGAGGACTAGCGGGAGGATGGAGCAGTACTTC	CASSPRTSGRMEQYF
TRBV7-3	TRBJ2-1	.	.	TGTGCCAGCAGCCGATCCGGGGCCCTAGTATATGAGCAGTTCTTC	CASSRSGALVYEQFF
TRBV15	TRBJ1-1	once	.	TGTGCCACCAGCACTCTGACCGGCGAAGCTTTCTTT	CATSTLTGEAFF
TRBV20-1	TRBJ1-2	.	.	TGCAGTGCTAGAGAAAGGGACTATGGCTACACCTTC	CSARERDYGYTF
TRBV29-1	TRBJ2-3	many	.	TGCAGCGTTGCAGAGGTAACCGGCACAGATACGCAGTATTTT	CSVAEVTGTDTQYF
TRBV4-1	TRBJ2-3	.	TRBD2	TGCGCCAGCAGCCAAGAGGAACTAGCGGCAGATACGCAGTGTTTT	CASSQEELAADTQCF
TRBV2	TRBJ2-7	.	TRBD2	TGTGCCAGCAGTGTCCGGGACTATAGTTGCGAGCAGTACTTC	CASSVRDYSCEQYF
TRBV6-1	TRBJ2-3	.	TRBD2	TGTGCCAGCAGTCTGACTAGCGGGATGGGGGATACGCAGTATTTT	CASSLTSGMGDTQYF
TRBV20-1	TRBJ2-7	few	.	TGCAGTGTTTCCACAGCGGTAAGCTCCTACGAGCAGTACTTC	CSVSTAVSSYEQYF
TRBV11-2	TRBJ2-7	.	TRBD1	TGTGCCAGCAGCTTCGCGGGACAGGGCTTCGAGCAGTACTTC	CASSFAGQGFEQYF
TRBV7-2	TRBJ2-7	.	.	TGTGCCAGCAGCACACAGACGCGCTCCTACGAGCAGTACTTC	CASSTQTRSYEQYF
TRBV27	TRBJ2-1	.	.	TGTGCCAGCAGCTTAGGGGAGGAACAAGAGACCCAGTTCTTC	CASSLGEEQETQFF
TRBV12-3/TRBV12-4	TRBJ1-2	.	.	TGTGCCAACAGTTCATCCCGGTGGGCAGCCGACTACACCTTC	CANSSSRWAADYTF
TRBV10-3	TRBJ1-2	few	.	TGTGCCATCAGTGAGTCGAATTCCGGGAGCGATGGCTACACCTTC	CAISESNSGSDGYTF
TRBV20-1	TRBJ2-5	few	TRBD1	TGCAGTGCTCAGCTTGGGACAGGGCGACAAGAGACCCAGTACTTC	CSAQLGTGRQETQYF